These 18 T cell receptor beta chains originate from one sample sequenced in a study of beta chain features in type 1 diabetes. The study reverse transcribed the entire isolated RNA, so it sequenced expressed TCRB transcripts. Clones were sequenced by immunoSEQ multiplex PCR, and TCRdb holds only the in-frame ones, with some missing. The sample carries some 250,000 clones, around 26% recorded once. The sample taken for sequencing was central memory CD4+ T cells from blood. Every receptor here comes from a young man in good health.

The rearrangement joins TRBV2 to TRBJ2-1; a possible D gene is TRBD1 (5 bases). Germline V gene lookup returns CDR1 SNHLY and CDR2 FYNNEI. V lost 6 bases and J 3 bases, leaving 15 bases between the germline ends. This CDR3 is 15 amino acids long. The CDR3 nucleotides read TGTGCCAGCAGATCCGACAGAGCTAACTACAATGAGCAGTTCTTC. Its protein is CASRSDRANYNEQFF.

This rearrangement joins TRBV5-4 to TRBJ1-1; 7 nucleotides line up with TRBD1. Germline CDR1 is SGHNT and CDR2 is YYREEE (reference sequence). This CDR3 contains 15 residues. V lost 0 bases, J lost 2 bases, and 4 bases stayed unmatched. Written as DNA, the CDR3 is TGTGCCAGCAGCTTGGCTCAGGGGGGAAACACTGAAGCTTTCTTT. Protein product: CASSLAQGGNTEAFF. Full variable domain (rest looked up from reference TRBV5-4 and TRBJ1-1): ETGVTQSPTHLIKTRGQQVTLRCSSQSGHNTVSWYQQALGQGPQFIFQYYREEENGRGNFPPRFSGLQFPNYSSELNVNALELDDSALYLCASSLAQGGNTEAFFGQGTRLTVV.

This rearrangement joins TRBV30 to TRBJ2-1; the D gene is possibly TRBD2 (6 bases). V was cut by 5 bases and J by 5 bases, with 7 bases left in between. CDR1 is GTSNPN and CDR2 is SVGIG in the germline V gene (reference sequence). CDR3 size: 11 residues. The CDR3 region is CAWCGDNEQFF. In DNA, the CDR3 is TGTGCCTGGTGCGGGGACAATGAGCAGTTCTTC.

The V call is TRBV27, the J call TRBJ2-1, with D maybe TRBD2 (6 bases). Germline-derived CDR1 and CDR2 are MNHEY and SMNVEV (reference sequence). The CDR3 extends over 14 amino acids. Between the trimmed V and J ends, which lost 2 bases and 5 bases, there was a span of 10 bases. The CDR3 DNA reads TGTGCCAGCAGTTTAAGGCGGGGAAACAATGAGCAGTTCTTC. This encodes CASSLRRGNNEQFF.

This clone was detected only once. This rearrangement joins TRBV30 to TRBJ2-1; D is possibly TRBD2 (6 bases). The germline V gene has CDR1 GTSNPN and CDR2 SVGIG (reference sequence). The ends were cut back, 2 bases at V and 6 bases at J, with 23 bases in the middle. The CDR3 has 17 residues. CDR3 nucleotide sequence: TGTGCCTGGAGTCCCCCCGGGGGAGTAGGTTGGCGCAATGAGCAGTTCTTC. Amino acids: CAWSPPGGVGWRNEQFF.

The chain joins TRBV25-1 to TRBJ1-2; tentative D call: TRBD1 (5 bases). The germline V gene has CDR1 MGHDK and CDR2 SYGVNS. The CDR3 is 12 amino acids. V dropped 1 base and J dropped 6 bases, with 6 bases sitting between them. CDR3 protein: CASSELGDGYTF. The CDR3 DNA reads as TGTGCCAGCAGTGAATTAGGGGATGGCTACACCTTC.

The chain links TRBV12-5 to TRBJ1-2; the D is unclear. Looked up from germline, CDR1 is LGHNT and CDR2 is FRNRAP. The CDR3 spans 11 residues. V was cut by 2 bases and J by 5 bases, with 3 bases left in between. The CDR3 is CASGLLYGYTF. DNA of the CDR3: TGTGCTAGTGGTTTGCTATATGGCTACACCTTC.

The chain couples TRBV7-2 to TRBJ2-7; D might be TRBD1 or TRBD2, each matching 5 bases. Germline assignment: CDR1 SGHTA and CDR2 FQGNSA. There are 15 residues in the CDR3. The V and J ends lost 0 bases and 3 bases respectively, with 12 bases between them. CDR3 sequence reads: CASSLARQGDYEQYF. DNA of the CDR3: TGTGCCAGCAGCTTAGCGCGTCAGGGAGACTACGAGCAGTACTTC.

This clone was observed a few times. This sequence joins TRBV7-6 and TRBJ2-7; D gene ambiguous. In germline, CDR1 is SGHVS, CDR2 FNYEAQ. The CDR3 contains 15 residues. With 4 bases removed from V and 4 bases from J, the gap between germline ends came to 17 bases. The CDR3 here is CASSSGVSGNYEQYF. In DNA, the CDR3 is TGTGCCAGCAGCTCGGGTGTTTCTGGGAATTACGAGCAGTACTTC. Full variable domain (rest looked up from reference TRBV7-6 and TRBJ2-7): GAGVSQSPRYKVTKRGQDVALRCDPISGHVSLYWYRQALGQGPEFLTYFNYEAQQDKSGLPNDRFSAERPEGSISTLTIQRTEQRDSAMYRCASSSGVSGNYEQYFGPGTRLTVT.

The V call is TRBV30, the J call TRBJ1-1; D is unclear. The germline V and J ends were trimmed by 0 bases and 1 base, with 12 bases remaining between them. In germline, CDR1 is GTSNPN, CDR2 SVGIG (reference sequence). CDR3 length: 15 residues. In DNA, the CDR3 is TGTGCCTGGAGTGTAAACAGCCTCCGGAACACTGAAGCTTTCTTT. It translates to CAWSVNSLRNTEAFF.

The chain couples TRBV5-1 to TRBJ2-1; no firm D call. The V end was cut by 4 bases, the J end by 3 bases, with 17 bases between. This CDR3 has 16 residues. Looked up from germline, CDR1 is SGHRS and CDR2 is YFSETQ. The CDR3 coding sequence is TGCGCCAGCAGCGACCCCGGCGTCCTAATCTACAATGAGCAGTTCTTC. Translation gives CASSDPGVLIYNEQFF.

The DNA for the CDR3 is TGTGCCAGTAGTATAGATCTTAGGACCAGCTATGGCTACACCTTC. It translates to CASSIDLRTSYGYTF. The J gene is TRBJ1-2, the V gene TRBV19, with D unclear. CDR1 is LNHDA and CDR2 is SQIVND in the germline V gene (reference sequence). This CDR3 region has 15 residues. V lost 0 bases and J 4 bases, leaving 12 bases between the germline ends.

There are a few counts of this clone. The V call is TRBV11-3, the J call TRBJ2-5, with 7 bases fitting TRBD1. This CDR3 contains 13 residues. Germline CDR1 reads SGHNT; CDR2 reads YENEEA. Trimming at V came to 5 bases and at J to 4 bases, leaving 4 bases not matched to a gene. Here the CDR3 reads CASSLDRAETQYF. The CDR3 region has the DNA TGTGCCAGCAGCCTCGACAGGGCAGAGACCCAGTACTTC.

This clone was seen a few times. The gene calls are TRBV5-4 and TRBJ2-6, with 10 bases aligning to TRBD1. Germline V gene data show CDR1 as SGHNT and CDR2 as YYREEE (reference sequence). This CDR3 comprises 12 residues. Unmatched junction bases numbered 8, after V lost 4 bases and J lost 19 bases. For the CDR3, the DNA is TGTGCCAGCAGCCGTGGGACAGGGGAGGTCACTTTC. Residues: CASSRGTGEVTF. Drawing the rest from reference TRBV5-4 and TRBJ2-6, the complete variable domain is ETGVTQSPTHLIKTRGQQVTLRCSSQSGHNTVSWYQQALGQGPQFIFQYYREEENGRGNFPPRFSGLQFPNYSSELNVNALELDDSALYLCASSRGTGEVTFGAGSRLTVL.

This clone came up a few times. The chain links TRBV2 to TRBJ2-5, with D possibly TRBD1 on 5 matching bases. Germline V gene data show CDR1 as SNHLY and CDR2 as FYNNEI. This CDR3 spans 11 amino acids. The V end was cut by 1 base, the J end by 9 bases, with 6 bases between. The CDR3: CASSEEGAQYF. In nucleotides, the CDR3 is TGTGCCAGCAGTGAAGAAGGGGCCCAGTACTTC.

CDR3 nucleotide sequence: TGTGCTAGTGGTCTCGGACTAGCCAATGAGCAGTTCTTC. Protein product: CASGLGLANEQFF. The chain has TRBV12-5 and TRBJ2-1; 8 bases line up with TRBD2. From germline, CDR1 is LGHNT and CDR2 FRNRAP. Trimming cost V 5 bases and J 6 bases; bases outside gene matches: 3. The CDR3 sequence is 13 residues long.

This chain uses TRBV15 with TRBJ2-3; 12 bases fit TRBD2. This CDR3 contains 17 residues. The V segment lost 3 bases and the J segment 0 bases; nucleotides outside the gene matches: 4. Germline CDR1 reads LNHNV; CDR2 reads YYDKDF (reference sequence). CDR3 protein: CATSSPSGGASTDTQYF. CDR3 DNA sequence: TGTGCCACCAGCAGTCCTAGCGGGGGGGCGAGCACAGATACGCAGTATTTT.

CDR3 coding DNA: TGTGCCATCAGTGTAGGCACTGTCCCATCCTACGAGCAGTACTTC. Residues: CAISVGTVPSYEQYF. The chain is built from TRBV10-3 and TRBJ2-7, with unresolved D. The CDR3 covers 15 residues. The germline V gene has CDR1 ENHRY and CDR2 SYGVKD. V was clipped by 4 bases and J by 1 base, with 14 bases between them.